These T cell receptor beta chains were read from a single sample in a study of blood T cells in healthy people across ages. TCRdb reanalysed the 5' RACE reads using MiXCR and keeps one entry per CDR3 protein. The data show about 970,000 distinct CDR3 sequences, roughly 51% seen once. The sequencing sample was made of blood. Receptors were obtained from a woman aged 55-70 years in good health. Each CDR3 is given with its conserved first and last residue. A D gene is named only where the DNA matches it firmly. A clone size is listed for some rows: how often the clone was seen (once, few, many), or a class if it is expanded.

clone size: few
V gene: TRBV3-1
D gene: NA
CDR3 length: 15
J gene: TRBJ2-5
CDR3 DNA: TGTGCCAGCAGCCAAGATCTTAGGGGGAGGCAGACCCAGTACTTC
CDR3 protein: CASSQDLRGRQTQYF

clone size: NA
V gene: TRBV5-1
D gene: NA
CDR3 length: 14
J gene: TRBJ2-3
CDR3 DNA: TGCGCCAGCAGCGAAGCCGGGACCCGAGGCGCGCAGTATTTT
CDR3 protein: CASSEAGTRGAQYF

clone size: NA
V gene: TRBV28
D gene: NA
CDR3 length: 16
J gene: TRBJ1-5
CDR3 DNA: TGTGCCAGCAGTCCTGCTTACCCTTCTAGCAATCAGCCCCAGCATTTT
CDR3 protein: CASSPAYPSSNQPQHF

clone size: NA
V gene: TRBV7-9
D gene: TRBD1
CDR3 length: 15
J gene: TRBJ2-5
CDR3 DNA: TGTGCCAGCAGCCAGCAGGGGGAAGGTAGAGAGACCCAGTACTTC
CDR3 protein: CASSQQGEGRETQYF

clone size: NA
V gene: TRBV5-1
D gene: NA
CDR3 length: 14
J gene: TRBJ2-7
CDR3 DNA: TGCGCCAGCTGTGTACAGGGCGGATCCTACGAGCAGTACTTC
CDR3 protein: CASCVQGGSYEQYF

clone size: NA
V gene: TRBV4-2
D gene: NA
CDR3 length: 14
J gene: TRBJ1-2
CDR3 DNA: TGTGCCAGCAGCCAAGACCCATCATACTATGGCTACACCTTC
CDR3 protein: CASSQDPSYYGYTF

clone size: few
V gene: TRBV7-2
D gene: TRBD2
CDR3 length: 16
J gene: TRBJ2-1
CDR3 DNA: TGTGCCAGCAGCGTTAGAGGCGGGAGCTCCTACAATGAGCAGTTCTTC
CDR3 protein: CASSVRGGSSYNEQFF

clone size: NA
V gene: TRBV20-1
D gene: NA
CDR3 length: 16
J gene: TRBJ1-6
CDR3 DNA: TGCAGTGCTTCCCGGGACAAGCCTACATATAATTCACCCCTCCACTTT
CDR3 protein: CSASRDKPTYNSPLHF

clone size: NA
V gene: TRBV5-5
D gene: TRBD1
CDR3 length: 16
J gene: TRBJ2-1
CDR3 DNA: TGTGCCAGCAGCTACCTACCGGGACAGGGTAGCGGTGAGCAGTTCTTC
CDR3 protein: CASSYLPGQGSGEQFF

clone size: NA
V gene: TRBV28
D gene: NA
CDR3 length: 13
J gene: TRBJ2-3
CDR3 DNA: TGTGCGGGAACTCGGACTAGCACAGATACGCAGTATTTT
CDR3 protein: CAGTRTSTDTQYF

clone size: many
V gene: TRBV6-6
D gene: NA
CDR3 length: 12
J gene: TRBJ2-3
CDR3 DNA: TGTGCCAGCGAAGGTGGCACAGATACGCAGTATTTT
CDR3 protein: CASEGGTDTQYF

clone size: NA
V gene: TRBV20-1
D gene: NA
CDR3 length: 13
J gene: TRBJ1-1
CDR3 DNA: TGCTGTGGTATCAGGGATCTGAACACTGAAGCTTTCTTT
CDR3 protein: CCGIRDLNTEAFF

clone size: many
V gene: TRBV20-1
D gene: TRBD1
CDR3 length: 15
J gene: TRBJ2-3
CDR3 DNA: TGCAGTGCGAGGACAGGGGGTTGGGGGACAGATACGCAGTATTTT
CDR3 protein: CSARTGGWGTDTQYF

clone size: NA
V gene: TRBV23-1
D gene: NA
CDR3 length: 11
J gene: TRBJ1-2
CDR3 DNA: TGCGCCAGCATTAGACAGCATGGCTACACCTTC
CDR3 protein: CASIRQHGYTF

clone size: few
V gene: TRBV12-3/TRBV12-4
D gene: TRBD2
CDR3 length: 18
J gene: TRBJ2-5
CDR3 DNA: TGTGCCAGCAGTTTGGTGACTAGCGGGAGCGGTTATCAAGAGACCCAGTACTTC
CDR3 protein: CASSLVTSGSGYQETQYF

clone size: few
V gene: TRBV6-5
D gene: TRBD2
CDR3 length: 16
J gene: TRBJ2-7
CDR3 DNA: TGTGCCAGCAGTCACGCCCGACTAGCGCATGCCTACGAGCAGTACTTC
CDR3 protein: CASSHARLAHAYEQYF

clone size: NA
V gene: TRBV5-1
D gene: TRBD2
CDR3 length: 17
J gene: TRBJ2-3
CDR3 DNA: TGCGCCAGCAGCCTAGGGACTAGCGGAGACCACACAGATACGCAGTATTTT
CDR3 protein: CASSLGTSGDHTDTQYF

clone size: NA
V gene: TRBV7-9
D gene: TRBD2
CDR3 length: 17
J gene: TRBJ2-1
CDR3 DNA: TGTGCCAGCAGCTGGGACAGGGGACTAGCGGGAGGTGGTGAGCAGTTCTTC
CDR3 protein: CASSWDRGLAGGGEQFF

clone size: NA
V gene: TRBV11-2
D gene: NA
CDR3 length: 18
J gene: TRBJ2-6
CDR3 DNA: TGTGCCAGCAGCTCCCTCAGCGACCGATCCTCTGGGGCCAACGTCCTGACTTTC
CDR3 protein: CASSSLSDRSSGANVLTF

clone size: NA
V gene: TRBV5-1
D gene: TRBD2
CDR3 length: 16
J gene: TRBJ2-3
CDR3 DNA: TGCGCCAGCAGCCACGGACTAGCGGGAGGACAATATACGCAGTATTTT
CDR3 protein: CASSHGLAGGQYTQYF

clone size: NA
V gene: TRBV7-9
D gene: TRBD1
CDR3 length: 17
J gene: TRBJ1-2
CDR3 DNA: TGTGTCAGCAGCTCTTACCCCGGACAGGGCGCTAACTATGGCTACACCTTC
CDR3 protein: CVSSSYPGQGANYGYTF

clone size: few
V gene: TRBV4-1
D gene: TRBD1
CDR3 length: 15
J gene: TRBJ1-2
CDR3 DNA: TGCGCCAGCAGCCCTGCGCCGGGACAGCACTATGGCTACACCTTC
CDR3 protein: CASSPAPGQHYGYTF

clone size: NA
V gene: TRBV11-2
D gene: NA
CDR3 length: 13
J gene: TRBJ1-4
CDR3 DNA: TGTGCCAGCAGCGCTCGGACAGATGAAAAACTGTTTTTT
CDR3 protein: CASSARTDEKLFF

clone size: NA
V gene: TRBV11-2
D gene: TRBD2
CDR3 length: 15
J gene: TRBJ2-7
CDR3 DNA: TGTGCCAGTAGCTTACCTAGCGGGAGATTATACGAGCAGTACTTC
CDR3 protein: CASSLPSGRLYEQYF

clone size: NA
V gene: TRBV6-6
D gene: TRBD1
CDR3 length: 16
J gene: TRBJ2-7
CDR3 DNA: TGTGCCAGCAACTCCCGCCTTGGGACAGGGGAATACGAGCAGTACTTC
CDR3 protein: CASNSRLGTGEYEQYF

clone size: NA
V gene: TRBV25-1
D gene: NA
CDR3 length: 15
J gene: TRBJ2-1
CDR3 DNA: TGTGCCAGCAGACCAGCGGGCAACTCCTACAATGAGCAGTTCTTC
CDR3 protein: CASRPAGNSYNEQFF

clone size: NA
V gene: TRBV5-5
D gene: NA
CDR3 length: 12
J gene: TRBJ2-1
CDR3 DNA: TGTGCCAGCAGCTGGGGGGAACTACCGGGGTTCTTC
CDR3 protein: CASSWGELPGFF

clone size: few
V gene: TRBV11-2
D gene: NA
CDR3 length: 14
J gene: TRBJ2-3
CDR3 DNA: TGTGCCAGCAGCTTTAGGATGCGGGAAGATACGCAGTATTTT
CDR3 protein: CASSFRMREDTQYF

clone size: NA
V gene: TRBV9
D gene: NA
CDR3 length: 14
J gene: TRBJ1-1
CDR3 DNA: TGTGCCAGCAGCGTAGGGATAGAGAGCACTGAAGCTTTCTTT
CDR3 protein: CASSVGIESTEAFF

clone size: once
V gene: TRBV14
D gene: TRBD1
CDR3 length: 15
J gene: TRBJ1-2
CDR3 DNA: TGTGCCAGCAGCCAATACGGGACAGACAGAAATGGCTACACCTTC
CDR3 protein: CASSQYGTDRNGYTF

clone size: once
V gene: TRBV20-1
D gene: NA
CDR3 length: 11
J gene: TRBJ2-1
CDR3 DNA: TGCAGTGCTCCCGGTGTTGAGGAGCAGTTCTTC
CDR3 protein: CSAPGVEEQFF

clone size: NA
V gene: TRBV6-2/TRBV6-3
D gene: TRBD1
CDR3 length: 17
J gene: TRBJ2-5
CDR3 DNA: TGTGCCAGCAGCCACAACGGACAGGGATCGAGAAGAGAGACCCAGTACTTC
CDR3 protein: CASSHNGQGSRRETQYF

clone size: NA
V gene: TRBV7-2
D gene: NA
CDR3 length: 15
J gene: TRBJ2-1
CDR3 DNA: TGTGCCAGCAGCTGGGAGGCACCATTTGTCGATGAGCAGTTCTTC
CDR3 protein: CASSWEAPFVDEQFF

clone size: NA
V gene: TRBV27
D gene: NA
CDR3 length: 15
J gene: TRBJ1-5
CDR3 DNA: TGTGCCAGCAGTTCCTCGACTCCTGTCAATCAGCCCCAGCATTTT
CDR3 protein: CASSSSTPVNQPQHF

clone size: NA
V gene: TRBV10-3
D gene: NA
CDR3 length: 18
J gene: TRBJ2-5
CDR3 DNA: NA
CDR3 protein: CAISDPDVGQGTSGERYF

clone size: NA
V gene: TRBV9
D gene: NA
CDR3 length: 14
J gene: TRBJ1-1
CDR3 DNA: TGTGCCAGCAGCGTACAGAGCGCGAACACTGAAGCTTTCTTT
CDR3 protein: CASSVQSANTEAFF

clone size: NA
V gene: TRBV7-8
D gene: NA
CDR3 length: 12
J gene: TRBJ1-1
CDR3 DNA: TGTGCCAGCAGCTTAGGTGGACTTGAAGCTTTCTTT
CDR3 protein: CASSLGGLEAFF

clone size: NA
V gene: TRBV28
D gene: NA
CDR3 length: 15
J gene: TRBJ2-7
CDR3 DNA: TGTGCCAGCAGTTTCGGCGGGACTCACTATTACGAGCAGTACTTC
CDR3 protein: CASSFGGTHYYEQYF

clone size: few
V gene: TRBV3-1
D gene: NA
CDR3 length: 12
J gene: TRBJ1-5
CDR3 DNA: TGTGCCAGCAGCCACTTAGATCAGCCCCAGCATTTT
CDR3 protein: CASSHLDQPQHF

clone size: NA
V gene: TRBV6-5
D gene: NA
CDR3 length: 15
J gene: TRBJ2-1
CDR3 DNA: TGTGCCAGCAGTTACGGGAGACTAATCTACAATGAGCAGTTCTTC
CDR3 protein: CASSYGRLIYNEQFF

clone size: NA
V gene: TRBV28
D gene: NA
CDR3 length: 18
J gene: TRBJ2-1
CDR3 DNA: TGTGCCAGCAGTCCACTCCGGAGAGGCATCAATGAATACAATGAGCAGTTCTTC
CDR3 protein: CASSPLRRGINEYNEQFF

clone size: few
V gene: TRBV20-1
D gene: TRBD2
CDR3 length: 13
J gene: TRBJ2-1
CDR3 DNA: TGCAGTGTTTGGACTAGCGCCCGACGGGAGCAGTTCTTC
CDR3 protein: CSVWTSARREQFF

clone size: NA
V gene: TRBV7-8
D gene: NA
CDR3 length: 13
J gene: TRBJ2-3
CDR3 DNA: TGTGCCAGCAGACTGAGATTCACAGATACGCAGTATTTT
CDR3 protein: CASRLRFTDTQYF

clone size: NA
V gene: TRBV5-1
D gene: TRBD2
CDR3 length: 16
J gene: TRBJ2-3
CDR3 DNA: TGCGCCAGCAGCTTGGAGTCTAGCGGTGAGGTGTATACGCAGTATTTT
CDR3 protein: CASSLESSGEVYTQYF

clone size: few
V gene: TRBV29-1
D gene: NA
CDR3 length: 12
J gene: TRBJ2-7
CDR3 DNA: TGCAGCGTGAGGGGAGGCCCCTACGAGCAGTACTTC
CDR3 protein: CSVRGGPYEQYF

clone size: NA
V gene: TRBV4-1
D gene: NA
CDR3 length: 16
J gene: TRBJ1-4
CDR3 DNA: TGCGCCAGCAGCACACACCCGGGATCGACTAATGAAAAACTGTTTTTT
CDR3 protein: CASSTHPGSTNEKLFF

clone size: NA
V gene: TRBV7-9
D gene: NA
CDR3 length: 18
J gene: TRBJ2-6
CDR3 DNA: TGTGCCAGCAGCTGGCCAAGGGTGGGAGGATCTGGGGCCAACGTCCTGACTTTC
CDR3 protein: CASSWPRVGGSGANVLTF

clone size: NA
V gene: TRBV7-2
D gene: NA
CDR3 length: 15
J gene: TRBJ2-4
CDR3 DNA: TGTGCCAGCAGACGGTCCGGGGCAGGGGCAAACATTCAGTACTTC
CDR3 protein: CASRRSGAGANIQYF

clone size: NA
V gene: TRBV11-2
D gene: NA
CDR3 length: 14
J gene: TRBJ2-5
CDR3 DNA: TGTGCCAGCAGCTTAGGAACTCCCCAAGAGACCCAGTACTTC
CDR3 protein: CASSLGTPQETQYF

clone size: NA
V gene: TRBV10-3
D gene: NA
CDR3 length: 15
J gene: TRBJ1-1
CDR3 DNA: TGTGCCACTGCCAGGGTAGGGAGTTCGAACACTGAAGCTTTCTTT
CDR3 protein: CATARVGSSNTEAFF

clone size: NA
V gene: TRBV12-5
D gene: NA
CDR3 length: 12
J gene: TRBJ2-7
CDR3 DNA: TGTGCTATTACCAGGGGTTACCACGAGCAGTACTTC
CDR3 protein: CAITRGYHEQYF

clone size: few
V gene: TRBV20-1
D gene: TRBD1
CDR3 length: 17
J gene: TRBJ2-2
CDR3 DNA: TGCAGTGCTAGAGATCGACAGGGCCCCACCACTACCGGGGAGCTGTTTTTT
CDR3 protein: CSARDRQGPTTTGELFF

clone size: NA
V gene: TRBV29-1
D gene: NA
CDR3 length: 13
J gene: TRBJ2-5
CDR3 DNA: TGCAGCGTTGGACGCAGGGGGGGGGAGACCCAGTACTTC
CDR3 protein: CSVGRRGGETQYF

clone size: few
V gene: TRBV7-2
D gene: NA
CDR3 length: 16
J gene: TRBJ1-5
CDR3 DNA: TGTGCCAGCAGCTTAGGCGACGGATATAACAATCAGCCCCAGCATTTT
CDR3 protein: CASSLGDGYNNQPQHF